This entry lists 21 T cell receptor beta chains sequenced from one sample in a study of cytomegalovirus exposure and HLA in healthy donors. The PCR ran on 60 Vbeta and 13 Jbeta primers. Profiled with immunoSEQ multiplex PCR; TCRdb holds only in-frame clones, not every one. Among 180,000 or so clones listed, roughly 80% were seen once. The specimen was PBMCs. The origin of the receptors is a woman younger than 35 in good health and CMV-seronegative.

The chain combines TRBV5-1 with TRBJ2-2; possible D gene TRBD1, 5 bases. The CDR3 totals 13 residues. With 1 base removed from V and 7 bases from J, the gap between germline ends came to 8 bases. Germline CDR1 and CDR2: SGHRS and YFSETQ. CDR3 amino acids: CASSLTGDGELFF. The CDR3 coding sequence is TGCGCCAGCAGCTTGACAGGCGACGGGGAGCTGTTTTTT.

The chain joins TRBV18 to TRBJ2-7; D is unresolved. The CDR3 runs 13 residues. CDR1 is KGHSH, CDR2 LQKENI, per germline. V lost 1 base to trimming and J lost 6 bases, with 10 bases between them. CDR3 loop: CASSPLDQVEQYF. CDR3 bases: TGTGCCAGCTCACCACTCGACCAGGTCGAGCAGTACTTC. The variable domain in full, with the rest retrieved from reference TRBV18 and TRBJ2-7, is NAGVMQNPRHLVRRRGQEARLRCSPMKGHSHVYWYRQLPEEGLKFMVYLQKENIIDESGMPKERFSAEFPKEGPSILRIQQVVRGDSAAYFCASSPLDQVEQYFGPGTRLTVT.

The V call is TRBV2, the J call TRBJ1-5, with D tentatively TRBD1 (6 bases). Germline V gives CDR1 SNHLY, CDR2 FYNNEI. This CDR3 has 15 residues. The V and J ends lost 0 bases and 5 bases respectively, with 11 bases between them. CDR3: CASSEARDTYQPQHF. CDR3 sequence (DNA): TGTGCCAGCAGTGAAGCCAGGGACACTTATCAGCCCCAGCATTTT.

The rearrangement joins TRBV28 to TRBJ1-2; D unresolved. Germline CDR1 and CDR2: MDHEN and SYDVKM. This CDR3 has 15 residues. V was shortened by 7 bases and J by 3 bases, with 18 bases between the two germline ends. In DNA form, the CDR3 reads TGTGCCAGCAAGAATGACAACGGGAGATACTATGGCTACACCTTC. This encodes CASKNDNGRYYGYTF.

This rearrangement joins TRBV11-1 to TRBJ2-5; no reliable D call. With the DNA end fitting TRBJ2-7 better, the J assignment may be wrong. Germline V lookup: CDR1 SGHAT, CDR2 FQDESV (reference sequence). The CDR3 contains 12 residues. The chain's CDR3 is CASSLGSYEQYF. In DNA, the CDR3 is TGTGCCAGCAGCCTAGGGTCCTACGAGCAGTACTTC.

The J gene is TRBJ2-3, the V gene TRBV20-1, with a tentative D call TRBD2 (5 bases). The V end lost 5 bases, the J end lost 11 bases, and 11 bases lay between the germline ends. Germline values: CDR1 DFQATT, CDR2 SNEGSKA (reference sequence). The CDR3 covers 10 residues. This CDR3 reads CSAGLAGQYF. The CDR3 DNA reads TGCAGTGCTGGGCTAGCCGGGCAGTATTTT.

The chain has TRBV4-1 and TRBJ2-7; unclear D gene. Germline assignment: CDR1 MGHRA and CDR2 YSYEKL. This CDR3 region has 16 residues. V was trimmed by 1 base and J by 2 bases, leaving 15 bases between them. The CDR3 loop reads CASSQGEARIPYEQYF. The CDR3 nucleotides are TGCGCCAGCAGCCAAGGAGAGGCTCGGATCCCCTACGAGCAGTACTTC.

The chain carries TRBV19 and TRBJ1-1; D remains unclear. Germline V lookup: CDR1 LNHDA, CDR2 SQIVND (reference sequence). Trimming removed 3 bases at V and 5 bases at J, with 22 bases between. The CDR3 is 17 residues long. The CDR3 coding sequence is TGTGCCAGTAGTATTGCGATGGGAGGGAAGGGTTTTACTGAAGCTTTCTTT. It encodes CASSIAMGGKGFTEAFF. The full variable domain, rest sourced from reference TRBV19 and TRBJ1-1, is DGGITQSPKYLFRKEGQNVTLSCEQNLNHDAMYWYRQDPGQGLRLIYYSQIVNDFQKGDIAEGYSVSREKKESFPLTVTSAQKNPTAFYLCASSIAMGGKGFTEAFFGQGTRLTVV.

This chain uses TRBV2 with TRBJ2-3, with a possible D match to TRBD1 (6 bases). The CDR3 is made up of 12 amino acids. The germline V gene has CDR1 SNHLY and CDR2 FYNNEI. The V and J ends lost 4 bases and 9 bases respectively, with 11 bases between them. The CDR3 nucleotides read TGTGCCAGCAGTGCACAGGGTGACACGCAGTATTTT. It yields the protein CASSAQGDTQYF.

The V and J genes are TRBV27 and TRBJ1-5; D not certain. The CDR3 contains 14 residues. Trimming pared 3 bases from V and 0 bases from J, leaving 6 bases between. The germline V gene has CDR1 MNHEY and CDR2 SMNVEV (reference sequence). In DNA form, the CDR3 reads TGTGCCAGCAGTTTCGAGGGTAGCAATCAGCCCCAGCATTTT. It is translated as CASSFEGSNQPQHF.

The rearrangement uses TRBV27 and TRBJ1-4; D unclear. The germline V gene encodes CDR1 MNHEY and CDR2 SMNVEV (reference sequence). V shed 2 bases and J shed 6 bases, with 13 bases lying between them. The CDR3 consists of 15 residues. The CDR3 spells CASSLIGLGDEKLFF. CDR3 bases: TGTGCCAGCAGTTTAATTGGTCTAGGAGATGAAAAACTGTTTTTT.

The chain combines TRBV9 with TRBJ2-7, with D maybe TRBD1 (5 bases). The V end was cut by 2 bases, the J end by 0 bases, with 9 bases between. The CDR3 has 14 amino acids. CDR1 SGDLS and CDR2 YYNGEE come from the germline V gene. The CDR3 reads CASSVQGNSYEQYF. In DNA form, the CDR3 reads TGTGCCAGCAGCGTTCAGGGCAACTCCTACGAGCAGTACTTC.

The chain links TRBV9 to TRBJ1-3; D uncertain. The CDR3 has 14 residues. With 1 base removed from V and 4 bases from J, the gap between germline ends came to 9 bases. Germline assignment: CDR1 SGDLS and CDR2 YYNGEE. CDR3: CASSVSPEGNTIYF. As DNA, the CDR3 is TGTGCCAGCAGCGTATCACCGGAGGGAAACACCATATATTTT.

This chain's CDR3 is CASSQETLAGVYEQYF. The CDR3 DNA reads TGTGCCAGCAGCCAAGAAACGCTAGCGGGAGTATACGAGCAGTACTTC. J is TRBJ2-7 and V is TRBV4-2, with 10 bases lining up with TRBD2. The CDR3 totals 16 residues. Trimming took 0 bases from V and 4 from J; bases not matched to a gene: 6. Germline V lookup: CDR1 LGHNA, CDR2 YNFKEQ.

The chain couples TRBV5-1 to TRBJ2-1; 9 bases agree with TRBD1. V was pared by 4 bases and J by 4 bases, with 12 bases of the junction left unmatched. CDR1 is SGHRS and CDR2 is YFSETQ in the germline V gene. The length of the CDR3 is 17 residues. The CDR3 sequence: CASSRGPDRGQYNEQFF. The CDR3 DNA sequence: TGCGCCAGCAGCAGGGGGCCGGACAGGGGTCAATACAATGAGCAGTTCTTC.

This chain links TRBV4-2 with TRBJ2-1, with D possibly TRBD2 on 9 matching bases. CDR1 and CDR2 (germline): LGHNA, YNFKEQ. V was clipped by 0 bases and J by 4 bases, with 16 bases between them. The CDR3 sequence is 17 residues long. CDR3 in amino acids: CASSQDQGAGGYNEQFF. The CDR3 region has the DNA TGTGCCAGCAGCCAAGATCAGGGGGCGGGAGGGTACAATGAGCAGTTCTTC.

This chain joins TRBV14 and TRBJ2-5; no clear D gene. The CDR3 is made up of 14 amino acids. Germline CDR1 and CDR2: SGHDN and FVKESK. The V gene lost 4 bases and the J gene lost 2 bases, with 11 bases spanning the gap. Written as DNA, the CDR3 is TGTGCCAGCAGCCCTACACTGACTCAAGAGACCCAGTACTTC. This codes for CASSPTLTQETQYF.

This rearrangement joins TRBV11-2 to TRBJ1-2, with 7 nucleotides matching TRBD1. This CDR3 region has 17 residues. Germline CDR1 SGHAT, CDR2 FQNNGV. Losses at the gene ends were 1 base for V and 2 bases for J; bases not matched to a gene: 10. In nucleotides, the CDR3 is TGTGCCAGCAGCTTAGTTGGGACAGCGAAAGCCAACTATGGCTACACCTTC. Protein sequence: CASSLVGTAKANYGYTF.

A note on this clone: Sequence at one end of the junction differs from germline and may be a read error. The chain carries TRBV2 and TRBJ2-7; possible D gene TRBD2, 5 bases. The CDR3 consists of 9 residues. In germline, CDR1 is SNHLY, CDR2 FYNNEI. The CDR3 spells CASSDGRGF. The CDR3 DNA reads TGTGCCAGCAGTGACGGCCGGGGCTTC.

The chain is built from TRBV11-1 and TRBJ1-3, with D tentatively TRBD1 (6 bases). With 3 bases removed from V and 1 base from J, the gap between germline ends came to 7 bases. There are 14 residues in the CDR3. From germline, CDR1 is SGHAT and CDR2 FQDESV (reference sequence). This CDR3 reads CASSFDRSGNTIYF. The CDR3 DNA reads TGTGCCAGCAGCTTTGACAGGTCTGGAAACACCATATATTTT.

V is TRBV7-3 and J is TRBJ1-1; D possibly corresponds to TRBD1 (6 bases). This CDR3 contains 14 residues. Germline assignment: CDR1 SGHTA and CDR2 FQGTGA. The V and J ends lost 4 bases and 3 bases respectively, with 12 bases between them. In nucleotides, the CDR3 is TGTGCCAGCAGCTGGGCCCCAGGGGACACTGAAGCTTTCTTT. Translating gives CASSWAPGDTEAFF.